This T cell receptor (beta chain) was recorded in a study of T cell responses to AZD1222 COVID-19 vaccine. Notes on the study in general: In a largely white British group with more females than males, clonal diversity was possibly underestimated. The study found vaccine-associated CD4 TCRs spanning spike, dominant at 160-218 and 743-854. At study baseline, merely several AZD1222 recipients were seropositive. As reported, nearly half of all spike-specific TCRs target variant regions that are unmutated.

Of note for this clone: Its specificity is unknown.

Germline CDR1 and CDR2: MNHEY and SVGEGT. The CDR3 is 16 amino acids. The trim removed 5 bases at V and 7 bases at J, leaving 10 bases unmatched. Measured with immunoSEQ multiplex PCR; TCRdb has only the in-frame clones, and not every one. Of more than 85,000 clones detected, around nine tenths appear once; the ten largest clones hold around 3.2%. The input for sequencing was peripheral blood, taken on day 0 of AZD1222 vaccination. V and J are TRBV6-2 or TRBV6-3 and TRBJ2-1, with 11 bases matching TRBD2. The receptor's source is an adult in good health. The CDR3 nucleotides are TGTGCCAGCAGTGACCTTAGCGGGAGGGCCTTGAATGAGCAGTTCTTC. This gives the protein CASSDLSGRALNEQFF.